A single sample gave rise to the 21 T cell receptor beta chains below, sequenced in a study of OX40 agonist ivuxolimab in advanced cancers. Produced via immunoSEQ multiplex PCR; TCRdb's table is partial and in-frame only. The sample shows about 98,000 clones, around nine tenths of them seen only once. Sequenced material: CD4+ or CD8+ T cells sorted from blood, taken in a trial of the OX40 agonist ivuxolimab. All receptors derive from an adult with an advanced solid tumor such as melanoma, head and neck, liver or kidney cancer.

The rearrangement links TRBV28 to TRBJ1-1, with D perhaps matching TRBD1 (6 bases). There are 16 residues in the CDR3. Germline V gene sequence: CDR1 MDHEN, CDR2 SYDVKM. V was clipped by 8 bases and J by 11 bases, with 30 bases between them. The CDR3 sequence is CASFRSGDGSGGSAFF. CDR3 nucleotides: TGTGCCAGCTTCCGTTCAGGGGACGGTAGTGGTGGCTCGGCTTTCTTT.

A few counts support this clone. The chain carries TRBV7-6 and TRBJ1-4; no clear D gene. Trimming shortened V by 3 bases and J by 3 bases, and 14 bases separated the two germline ends. There are 16 residues in the CDR3. The germline V gene encodes CDR1 SGHVS and CDR2 FNYEAQ. This chain's CDR3 is CASSLGPAGSNEKLFF. The CDR3 DNA is TGTGCCAGCAGCTTGGGCCCTGCGGGGTCTAATGAAAAACTGTTTTTT.

V usage is TRBV5-4 and J usage is TRBJ2-2; D possibly corresponds to TRBD2 (6 bases). The germline V and J ends were trimmed by 9 bases and 5 bases, with 20 bases remaining between them. Per the germline V gene, CDR1 is SGHNT and CDR2 is YYREEE (reference sequence). This CDR3 has 15 residues. CDR3 coding DNA: TGTGCCACCACAGCTTGGGGCGGAGGGACCGGGGAGCTGTTTTTT. Translated, it gives CATTAWGGGTGELFF.

The J gene is TRBJ2-3, the V gene TRBV19; TRBD2 is a possible D gene (6 bases). Trimming removed 9 bases at V and 4 bases at J, with 20 bases between. The germline gives CDR1 LNHDA, CDR2 SQIVND (reference sequence). This CDR3 spans 15 amino acids. The CDR3: CASHLGSSGADTQYF. The CDR3, as DNA: TGTGCCAGCCACCTCGGGAGCTCCGGTGCAGATACGCAGTATTTT.

The chain couples TRBV18 to TRBJ2-2; TRBD1 aligns across 10 bases. With V trimmed by 8 bases and J by 5 bases, 8 bases remained unmatched. Per germline, CDR1 KGHSH and CDR2 LQKENI. CDR3 length: 15 residues. CDR3 in amino acids: CASRQGAIGTGELFF. Written as DNA, the CDR3 is TGTGCCAGCCGACAGGGGGCGATCGGGACCGGGGAGCTGTTTTTT.

The CDR3 sequence: CASSLQADTDTQYF. CDR3 nucleotide sequence: TGTGCCAGCAGCCTTCAGGCGGACACAGATACGCAGTATTTT. V gene TRBV6-6 combines with J gene TRBJ2-3; D ambiguous. V was cut by 6 bases and J by 2 bases, with 12 bases left in between. The CDR3 spans 14 residues. Germline V CDR1 and CDR2: MNHNY, SVGAGI (reference sequence).

The CDR3 is CASSFGASYNEQFF. CDR3 sequence (DNA): TGTGCCAGCAGTTTCGGGGCCTCCTACAATGAGCAGTTCTTC. V gene TRBV27 combines with J gene TRBJ2-1; D could derive from TRBD1 or TRBD2 (5 bases each). This CDR3 has 14 amino acids. Germline V lookup: CDR1 MNHEY, CDR2 SMNVEV (reference sequence). V lost 3 bases, J lost 0 bases, and 6 bases lay in between.

This rearrangement joins TRBV29-1 to TRBJ2-5; D uncertain. The CDR3 loop spans 13 amino acids. The germline gives CDR1 SQVTM, CDR2 ANQGSEA. V was pared by 3 bases and J by 1 base, with 9 bases between. CDR3 nucleotide sequence: TGCAGCGTTGAGAGGAGCCCCCAAGAGACCCAGTACTTC. Translation: CSVERSPQETQYF.

The V gene is TRBV29-1, the J gene TRBJ1-1; tentatively, D is TRBD1 (5 bases). Germline lookup yields CDR1 SQVTM and CDR2 ANQGSEA. The V gene lost 6 bases and the J gene lost 6 bases, with 14 bases spanning the gap. The CDR3 totals 12 residues. The DNA for the CDR3 is TGCAGCGTCCAAACTCAGGGAGCTGAAGCTTTCTTT. Protein product: CSVQTQGAEAFF.

The V call is TRBV6-1, the J call TRBJ1-3; 8 bases fit TRBD1. With V trimmed by 4 bases and J by 6 bases, 11 bases remained unmatched. Per the germline V gene, CDR1 is MNHNS and CDR2 is SASEGT. The CDR3 totals 16 residues. The CDR3 reads CASSAAWTGSENTIYF. CDR3 coding DNA: TGTGCCAGCAGTGCCGCGTGGACAGGGAGCGAAAACACCATATATTTT.

The CDR3: CASSLDRVNNEQFF. The CDR3 nucleotides read TGTGCCAGCAGCTTAGACAGGGTGAACAATGAGCAGTTCTTC. The rearrangement links TRBV7-2 to TRBJ2-1; D perhaps matches TRBD1 (6 bases). The V end was cut by 1 base, the J end by 5 bases, with 9 bases between. The germline V gene has CDR1 SGHTA and CDR2 FQGNSA. CDR3 length: 14 residues.

The chain couples TRBV11-2 to TRBJ2-3; D not resolved. The V end lost 5 bases, the J end lost 4 bases, and 13 bases lay between the germline ends. The CDR3 length is 14 residues. Germline lookup yields CDR1 SGHAT and CDR2 FQNNGV. The CDR3 here is CASSTTLEPDTQYF. CDR3 coding DNA: TGTGCCAGCAGCACCACCTTAGAGCCAGATACGCAGTATTTT.

V is TRBV11-3 and J is TRBJ1-1; 7 nucleotides match TRBD1. This CDR3 is built from 14 residues. Germline-derived CDR1 and CDR2 are SGHNT and YENEEA. V dropped 5 bases and J dropped 7; count of bases not matched to a gene: 10. The CDR3 nucleotides are TGTGCCAGCAGCGCGACAGGGTGGGGAGGTGAAGCTTTCTTT. It is translated as CASSATGWGGEAFF.

The chain has TRBV28 and TRBJ2-6; possibly TRBD2 for D (7 bases). This CDR3 comprises 15 residues. The germline V gene has CDR1 MDHEN and CDR2 SYDVKM. V gave up 5 bases and J gave up 2 bases, with 10 bases separating them. The CDR3 region has the DNA TGTGCCAGCAGTAGGGGGGGAGCTGGGGCCAACGTCCTGACTTTC. Translation gives CASSRGGAGANVLTF.

The chain employs TRBV7-9 and TRBJ1-3, with unresolved D. This CDR3 has 13 residues. The V end lost 5 bases, the J end lost 8 bases, and 13 bases lay between the germline ends. Germline V gene data show CDR1 as SEHNR and CDR2 as FQNEAQ (reference sequence). The CDR3 DNA reads as TGTGCCAGCAGCCCAAGAGGACCGGACACCATATATTTT. This encodes CASSPRGPDTIYF. The complete variable domain, with remaining parts taken from reference TRBV7-9 and TRBJ1-3, reads DTGVSQNPRHKITKRGQNVTFRCDPISEHNRLYWYRQTLGQGPEFLTYFQNEAQLEKSRLLSDRFSAERPKGSFSTLEIQRTEQGDSAMYLCASSPRGPDTIYFGEGSWLTVV.

The V call is TRBV16, the J call TRBJ1-2, with TRBD1 matching over 7 bases. CDR3 length: 15 amino acids. From germline, CDR1 is KGHSY and CDR2 FQNENV. V lost 4 bases, J lost 2 bases, and 7 bases stayed unmatched. The CDR3 here is CASSPFTGQNYGYTF. CDR3 sequence (DNA): TGTGCCAGCAGCCCTTTCACGGGACAGAACTATGGCTACACCTTC.

The rearrangement links TRBV2 to TRBJ1-5, with a possible D match to TRBD1 (5 bases). V lost 7 bases, J lost 2 bases, and 12 bases lay in between. The CDR3 runs 14 residues. CDR1 SNHLY and CDR2 FYNNEI come from the germline V gene. This CDR3 reads CASTQVGGNQPQHF. The CDR3 DNA is TGTGCCAGCACCCAGGTGGGGGGCAATCAGCCCCAGCATTTT.

This sequence joins TRBV5-5 and TRBJ1-6; tentative D call: TRBD1 (5 bases). This CDR3 is built from 14 residues. The V end lost 0 bases, the J end lost 10 bases, and 11 bases lay between the germline ends. Germline V gene sequence: CDR1 SGHKS, CDR2 YYEKEE (reference sequence). CDR3 DNA: TGTGCCAGCAGCTTGGTAGGGGAGAGATCACCCCTCCACTTT. Encoded protein: CASSLVGERSPLHF.

J is TRBJ2-3 and V is TRBV5-1; 7 nucleotides line up with TRBD2. Losses at the gene ends were 4 bases for V and 2 bases for J; bases not matched to a gene: 7. CDR1 and CDR2 from the germline V gene are SGHRS and YFSETQ. The CDR3 spans 15 residues. The CDR3, as DNA: TGCGCCAGCAGCAGCTCTAGCGGACTCACAGATACGCAGTATTTT. Its translation: CASSSSSGLTDTQYF.

This chain links TRBV13 with TRBJ2-5, with D unresolved. This CDR3 has 14 residues. Trimming cost V 4 bases and J 4 bases, with 13 bases left between them. Germline-derived CDR1 and CDR2 are PRHDT and FYEKMQ (reference sequence). The CDR3 protein is CASSSPPSGETQYF. The DNA for the CDR3 is TGTGCCAGCAGCTCCCCCCCCTCGGGAGAGACCCAGTACTTC.

The sample holds a few counts of this clone. CDR3 region: CASSLTGENYGYTF. CDR3 nucleotide sequence: TGTGCCAGCAGCTTAACGGGGGAGAACTATGGCTACACCTTC. The chain recombines TRBV7-3 with TRBJ1-2; D is possibly TRBD1 (5 bases). This CDR3 region has 14 residues. V dropped 0 bases and J dropped 2 bases, with 7 bases sitting between them. Germline CDR1 SGHTA, CDR2 FQGTGA.